The T cell receptor (beta chain) under discussion was sequenced for a study of technical replicates of blood from a handful of donors (dated by TCRdb to 2016 to 2017). This clone was counted once. Its binding antigen is unknown. Per-base qualities were not stored, and no clone one base away is much larger. The method was the immunoSEQ multiplex PCR assay. In its TCRdb copy, this immuneACCESS table keeps in-frame sequences only and misses some clones. Where compared with another copy, unresolved V genes explain less than half of these, and the others have no known cause. The sample table shows 85,000 to 100,000 clones, and over 85% are seen once. The ten largest clones capture roughly 0.28% of the sample. V ends up 6 bases short and J 1 base short, with an unmatched junction base count of 5. The germline V gene encodes CDR1 SNHLY and CDR2 FYNNEI. Including the terminal cysteine and phenylalanine, the CDR3 comprises 15 residues. Kept here is only the CDR3 DNA, which spans 45 bases and is read in frame from base 1.

This clonotype was sampled from a human donor in good health. Sequenced input: T cells isolated from PBMCs. This receptor chain uses TRBV2 and TRBJ2-3, with 9 bases matching TRBD1. CDR3 loop: CASSQDRGGTDTQYF. The nucleotide sequence is given as TGTGCCAGCAGCCAGGACAGGGGAGGCACAGATACGCAGTATTTT.